This entry features one T cell receptor (beta chain) sequence. Its antigen is not known. This sample is part of a study of cytomegalovirus exposure and HLA in healthy donors. With 5 bases removed from V and 7 bases from J, the gap between germline ends came to 12 bases. The germline V gene encodes CDR1 MNHEY and CDR2 SVGAGI. This CDR3 comprises 13 residues. Study conclusions and caveats: A later look showed TCR association rates differing by HLA locus, highest for DRB1 and lowest for HLA-C. Common viral pathogens seemed, in a later analysis, to connect with several of the most significant clusters. A later analysis found most CMV-associated TCR beta chains apparently HLA-restricted. The listing of 150 or so TCR beta chains classed them as cytomegalovirus-associated.

The PCR used 60 Vbeta and 13 Jbeta primers. Method: immunoSEQ multiplex PCR; TCRdb's copy keeps in-frame clones and lacks some. The sample contains 100,000 to 150,000 clones, around three quarters of which appear only once. The TCR sequence derives from a woman aged 40 to 50 in good health and CMV-seropositive. The chain has TRBV6-5 and TRBJ1-5; a possible D gene is TRBD1 (5 bases). Sequencing was performed on PBMCs. CDR3 sequence: CASSTYQGQPQHF. In nucleotides, the CDR3 is TGTGCCAGCAGTACATATCAGGGACAGCCCCAGCATTTT.